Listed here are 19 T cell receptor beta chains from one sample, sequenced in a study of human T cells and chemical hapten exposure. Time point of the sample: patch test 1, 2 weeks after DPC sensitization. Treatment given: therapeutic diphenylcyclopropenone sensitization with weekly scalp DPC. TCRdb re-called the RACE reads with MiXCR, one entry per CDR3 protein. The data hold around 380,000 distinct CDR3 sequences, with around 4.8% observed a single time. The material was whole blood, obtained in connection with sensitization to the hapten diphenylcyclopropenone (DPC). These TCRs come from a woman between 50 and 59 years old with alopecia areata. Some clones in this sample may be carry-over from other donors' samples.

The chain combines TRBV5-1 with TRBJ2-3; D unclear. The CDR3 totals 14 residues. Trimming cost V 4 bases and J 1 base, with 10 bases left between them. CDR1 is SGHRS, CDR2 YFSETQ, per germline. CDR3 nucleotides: TGCGCCAGCAGCCCGGACGGAGGCACAGATACGCAGTATTTT. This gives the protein CASSPDGGTDTQYF.

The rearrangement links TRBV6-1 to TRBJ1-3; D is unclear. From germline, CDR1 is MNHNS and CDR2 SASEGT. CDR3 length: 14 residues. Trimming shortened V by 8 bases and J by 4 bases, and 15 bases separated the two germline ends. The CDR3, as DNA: TGTGCCAGCGGAACCAGGTCGCCGGGAAACACCATATATTTT. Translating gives CASGTRSPGNTIYF.

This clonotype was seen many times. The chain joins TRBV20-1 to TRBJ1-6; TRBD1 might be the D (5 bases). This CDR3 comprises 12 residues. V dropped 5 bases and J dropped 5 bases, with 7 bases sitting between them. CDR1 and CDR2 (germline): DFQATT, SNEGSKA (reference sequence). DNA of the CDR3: TGCAGTGCTGGGACGGATAATTCACCCCTCCACTTT. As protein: CSAGTDNSPLHF.

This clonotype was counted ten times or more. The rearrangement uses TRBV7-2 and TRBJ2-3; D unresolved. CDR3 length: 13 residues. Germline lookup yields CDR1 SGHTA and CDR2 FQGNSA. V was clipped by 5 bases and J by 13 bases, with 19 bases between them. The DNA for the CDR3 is TGTGCCAGCAGCCCTTTAACGTCCCAGGTGGAGTATTTT. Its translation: CASSPLTSQVEYF. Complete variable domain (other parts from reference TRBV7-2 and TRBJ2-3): GAGVSQSPSNKVTEKGKDVELRCDPISGHTALYWYRQSLGQGLEFLIYFQGNSAPDKSGLPSDRFSAERTGGSVSTLTIQRTQQEDSAVYLCASSPLTSQVEYFGPGTRLTVL.

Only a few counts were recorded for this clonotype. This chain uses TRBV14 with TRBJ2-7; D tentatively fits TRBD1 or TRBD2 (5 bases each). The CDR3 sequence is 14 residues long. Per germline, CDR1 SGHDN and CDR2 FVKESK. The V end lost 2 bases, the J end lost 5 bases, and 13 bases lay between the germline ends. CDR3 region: CASSQHRGDHEQYF. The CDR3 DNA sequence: TGTGCCAGCAGCCAACATCGAGGGGACCACGAGCAGTACTTC.

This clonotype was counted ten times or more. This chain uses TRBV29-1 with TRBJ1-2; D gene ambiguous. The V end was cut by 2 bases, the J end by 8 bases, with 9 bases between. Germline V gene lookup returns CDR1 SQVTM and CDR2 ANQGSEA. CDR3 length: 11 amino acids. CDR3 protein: CSVEHSEGYTF. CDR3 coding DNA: TGCAGCGTTGAACACTCCGAAGGCTACACCTTC. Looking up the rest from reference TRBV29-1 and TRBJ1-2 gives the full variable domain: SAVISQKPSRDICQRGTSLTIQCQVDSQVTMMFWYRQQPGQSLTLIATANQGSEATYESGFVIDKFPISRPNLTFSTLTVSNMSPEDSSIYLCSVEHSEGYTFGSGTRLTVV.

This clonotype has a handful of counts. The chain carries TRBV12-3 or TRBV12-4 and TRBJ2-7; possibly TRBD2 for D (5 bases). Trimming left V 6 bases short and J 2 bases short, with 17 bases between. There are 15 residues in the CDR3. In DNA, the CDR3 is TGTGCCAGCAGCCTGGGGAGAAGCGGCGCCTACGAGCAGTACTTC. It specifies CASSLGRSGAYEQYF.

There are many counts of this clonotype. The CDR3 DNA follows: TGTGCCAGCAGTCACCGCTCTGGAAACACCATATATTTT. It is translated as CASSHRSGNTIYF. The genes are TRBV27 and TRBJ1-3; D is ambiguous. This CDR3 region has 13 residues. Germline CDR1 reads MNHEY; CDR2 reads SMNVEV (reference sequence). V lost 5 bases to trimming and J lost 0 bases, with 5 bases between them.

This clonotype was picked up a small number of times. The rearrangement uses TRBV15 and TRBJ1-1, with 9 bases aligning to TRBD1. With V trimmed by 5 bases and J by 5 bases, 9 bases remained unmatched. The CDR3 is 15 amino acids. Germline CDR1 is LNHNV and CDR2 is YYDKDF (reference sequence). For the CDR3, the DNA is TGTGCCACCAGCGGTGCGGGACAGGGTTTGACTGAAGCTTTCTTT. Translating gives CATSGAGQGLTEAFF.

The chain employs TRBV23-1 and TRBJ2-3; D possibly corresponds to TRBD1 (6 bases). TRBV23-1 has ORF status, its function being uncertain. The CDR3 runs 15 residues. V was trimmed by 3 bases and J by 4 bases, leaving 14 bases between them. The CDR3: CASSQPAGESDTQYF. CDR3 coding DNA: TGCGCCAGCAGTCAGCCAGCAGGGGAGTCAGATACGCAGTATTTT.

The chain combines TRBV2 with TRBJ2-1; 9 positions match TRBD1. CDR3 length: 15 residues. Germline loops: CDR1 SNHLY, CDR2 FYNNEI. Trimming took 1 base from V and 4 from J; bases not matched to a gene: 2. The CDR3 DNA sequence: TGTGCCAGCAGTGAAGTGACAGGGGGGTACAATGAGCAGTTCTTC. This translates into CASSEVTGGYNEQFF.

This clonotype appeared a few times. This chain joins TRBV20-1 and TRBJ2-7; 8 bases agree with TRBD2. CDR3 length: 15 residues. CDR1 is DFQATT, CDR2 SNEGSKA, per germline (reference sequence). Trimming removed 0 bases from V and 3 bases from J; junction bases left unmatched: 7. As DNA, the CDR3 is TGCAGTGCTAGAGATCTCACGGGGGGGGACTACGAGCAGTACTTC. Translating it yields CSARDLTGGDYEQYF.

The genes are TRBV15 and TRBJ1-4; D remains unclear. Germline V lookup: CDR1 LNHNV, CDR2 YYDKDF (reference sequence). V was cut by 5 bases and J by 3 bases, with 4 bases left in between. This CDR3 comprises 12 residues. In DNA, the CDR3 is TGTGCCACCAGCCCCCCTAATGAAAAACTGTTTTTT. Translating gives CATSPPNEKLFF.

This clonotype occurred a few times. The DNA of the CDR3 is TGTGCCAGCAGCCAAGCTACTAGCGGTTGGGAGACCCAGTACTTC. Translation: CASSQATSGWETQYF. The chain joins TRBV3-1 to TRBJ2-5; 8 bases agree with TRBD2. CDR1 and CDR2 (germline): LGHDT, YNNKEL (reference sequence). V lost 1 base to trimming and J lost 5 bases; unmatched junction nucleotides: 6. This CDR3 contains 15 residues.

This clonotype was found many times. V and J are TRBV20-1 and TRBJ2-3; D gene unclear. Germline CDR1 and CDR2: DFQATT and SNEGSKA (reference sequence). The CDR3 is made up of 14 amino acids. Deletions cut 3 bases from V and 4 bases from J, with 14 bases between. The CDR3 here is CSASALLSSDTQYF. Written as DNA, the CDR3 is TGCAGTGCTAGCGCCCTGTTGAGTTCAGATACGCAGTATTTT.

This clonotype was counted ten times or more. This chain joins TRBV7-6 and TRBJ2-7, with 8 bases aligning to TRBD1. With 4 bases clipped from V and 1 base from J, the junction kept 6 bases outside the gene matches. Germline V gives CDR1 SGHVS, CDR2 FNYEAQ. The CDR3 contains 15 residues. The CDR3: CASSSRQGSSYEQYF. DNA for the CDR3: TGTGCCAGCAGCTCCAGACAGGGGAGTTCCTACGAGCAGTACTTC.

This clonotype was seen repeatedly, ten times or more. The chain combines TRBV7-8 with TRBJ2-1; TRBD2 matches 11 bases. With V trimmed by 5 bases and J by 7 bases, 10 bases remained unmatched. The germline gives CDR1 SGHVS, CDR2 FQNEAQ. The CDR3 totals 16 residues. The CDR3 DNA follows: TGTGCCAGCAGCCCGGAGGGACTAGCGGCCCTAAATGAGCAGTTCTTC. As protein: CASSPEGLAALNEQFF.

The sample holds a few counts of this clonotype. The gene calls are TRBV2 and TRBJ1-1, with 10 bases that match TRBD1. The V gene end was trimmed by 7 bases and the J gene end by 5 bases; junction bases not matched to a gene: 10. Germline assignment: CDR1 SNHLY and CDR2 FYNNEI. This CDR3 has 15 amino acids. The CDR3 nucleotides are TGTGCCAGCATGAGGACAGGGGGTGTCTATACTGAAGCTTTCTTT. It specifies CASMRTGGVYTEAFF.

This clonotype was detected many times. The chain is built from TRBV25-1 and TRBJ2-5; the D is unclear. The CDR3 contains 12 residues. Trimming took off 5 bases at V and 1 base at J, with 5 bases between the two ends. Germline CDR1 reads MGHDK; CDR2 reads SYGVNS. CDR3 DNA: TGTGCCAGCAGTTCTTCCCAAGAGACCCAGTACTTC. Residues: CASSSSQETQYF.